This section outlines one T cell receptor beta chain sequence together with its context. The antigen is undetermined. In the study's own analysis: Junction-only immunoSEQ sequences carried no quality scores, so filtering differed. Sequenced by immunoSEQ multiplex PCR; TCRdb stores in-frame clones only, minus some. The DNA gave D and trimming, while V, J and clone size come from that table. The data show some 2,000,000 clones, roughly 96% seen once. Negatively enriched CD4+ T cells were divided by CD45RA into naive and memory. The data were taken from a study of shared clonotypes between healthy human individuals. Notes on the study in general: Clonotype sharing among donors likely depends on sequencing depth.

The receptor was isolated from a man younger than 35 in good health. Sequencing used naive CD4+ T cells sorted from blood. As for subset: CD45RA+ positively selected.

CDR3 nucleotides: TGTGCCAGCAGCCTCTGGACTCTTGGCACAGATACGCAGTATTTT. This encodes CASSLWTLGTDTQYF. The rearrangement uses TRBV14 and TRBJ2-3; D may be TRBD2 (5 bases). The length of the CDR3 is 15 residues. CDR1 is SGHDN, CDR2 FVKESK, per germline. Between the trimmed V and J ends, which lost 4 bases and 1 base, there was a span of 12 bases.